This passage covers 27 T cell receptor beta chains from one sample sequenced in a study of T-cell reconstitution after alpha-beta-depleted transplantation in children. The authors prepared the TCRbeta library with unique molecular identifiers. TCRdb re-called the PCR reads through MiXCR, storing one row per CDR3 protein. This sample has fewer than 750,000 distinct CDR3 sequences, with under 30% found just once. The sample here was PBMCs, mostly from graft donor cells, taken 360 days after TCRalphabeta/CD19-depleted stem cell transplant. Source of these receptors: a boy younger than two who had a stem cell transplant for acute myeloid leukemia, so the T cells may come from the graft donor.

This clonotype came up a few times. CDR3 DNA sequence: TGTGCCAGCAGTTTAGTCACGTACCAAGAGACCCAGTACTTC. Amino acids: CASSLVTYQETQYF. The chain employs TRBV12-3 or TRBV12-4 and TRBJ2-5, with no clear D. CDR3 length: 14 amino acids. The V and J ends lost 1 base and 0 bases respectively, with 6 bases between them.

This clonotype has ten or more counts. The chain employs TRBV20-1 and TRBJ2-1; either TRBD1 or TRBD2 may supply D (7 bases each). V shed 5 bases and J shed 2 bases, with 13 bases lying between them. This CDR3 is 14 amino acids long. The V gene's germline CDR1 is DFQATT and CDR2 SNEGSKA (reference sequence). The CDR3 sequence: CSALSGGAYNEQFF. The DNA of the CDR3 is TGCAGTGCTTTATCAGGGGGGGCCTACAATGAGCAGTTCTTC.

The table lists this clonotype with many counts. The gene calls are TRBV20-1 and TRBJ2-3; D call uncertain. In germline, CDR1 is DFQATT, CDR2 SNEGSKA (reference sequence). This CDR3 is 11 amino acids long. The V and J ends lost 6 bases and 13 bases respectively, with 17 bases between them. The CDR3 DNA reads TGCAGTGCAAAAAATAGAACCGAGGAGTATTTT. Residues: CSAKNRTEEYF.

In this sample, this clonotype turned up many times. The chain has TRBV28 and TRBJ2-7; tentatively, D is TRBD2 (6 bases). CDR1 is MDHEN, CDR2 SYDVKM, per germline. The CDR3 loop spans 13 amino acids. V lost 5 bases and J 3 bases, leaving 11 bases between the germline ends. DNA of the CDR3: TGTGCCAGCAGTGCCGGGGGTGGCTACGAGCAGTACGTC. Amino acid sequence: CASSAGGGYEQYV.

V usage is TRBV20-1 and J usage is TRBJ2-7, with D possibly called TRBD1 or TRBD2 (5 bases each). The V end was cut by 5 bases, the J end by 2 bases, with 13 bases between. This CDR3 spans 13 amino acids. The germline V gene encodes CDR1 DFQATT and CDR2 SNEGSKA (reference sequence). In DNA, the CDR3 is TGCAGTGCTTATGGGACGGCGGCCTACGAGCAGTACTTC. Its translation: CSAYGTAAYEQYF.

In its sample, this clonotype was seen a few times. The CDR3 here is CSARGSGTDTQYF. In DNA, the CDR3 is TGCAGTGCTAGAGGTAGCGGGACAGATACGCAGTATTTT. This chain connects TRBV20-1 to TRBJ2-3, with 7 bases aligning to TRBD2. The CDR3 loop spans 13 amino acids. The germline V gene has CDR1 DFQATT and CDR2 SNEGSKA (reference sequence). Trimming cost V 1 base and J 3 bases; bases outside gene matches: 1.

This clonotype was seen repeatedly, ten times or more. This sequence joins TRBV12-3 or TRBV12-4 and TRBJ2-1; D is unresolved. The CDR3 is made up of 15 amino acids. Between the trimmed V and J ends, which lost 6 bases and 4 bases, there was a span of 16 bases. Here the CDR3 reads CASSPTSVTYNEQFF. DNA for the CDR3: TGTGCCAGCAGCCCTACCTCCGTTACGTACAATGAGCAGTTCTTC.

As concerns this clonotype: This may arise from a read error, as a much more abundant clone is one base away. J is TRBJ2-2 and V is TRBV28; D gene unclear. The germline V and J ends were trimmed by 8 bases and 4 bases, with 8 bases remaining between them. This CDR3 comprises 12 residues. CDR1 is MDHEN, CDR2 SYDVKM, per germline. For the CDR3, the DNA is TGTGCCAGCCCCGATTTCACCGGGGAGCTGTTTTTT. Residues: CASPDFTGELFF.

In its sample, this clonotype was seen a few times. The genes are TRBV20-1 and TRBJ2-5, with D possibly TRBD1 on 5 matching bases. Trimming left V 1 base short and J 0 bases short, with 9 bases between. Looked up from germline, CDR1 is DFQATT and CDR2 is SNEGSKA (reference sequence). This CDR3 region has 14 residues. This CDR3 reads CSARGPGYQETQYF. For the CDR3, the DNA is TGCAGTGCTAGAGGGCCAGGGTACCAAGAGACCCAGTACTTC.

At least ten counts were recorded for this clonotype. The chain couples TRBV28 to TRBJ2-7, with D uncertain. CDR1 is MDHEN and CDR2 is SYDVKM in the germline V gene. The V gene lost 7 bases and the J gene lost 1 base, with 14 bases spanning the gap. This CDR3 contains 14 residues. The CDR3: CASTPDGVSYEQYF. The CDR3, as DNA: TGTGCCAGCACCCCCGATGGGGTATCCTACGAGCAGTACTTC.

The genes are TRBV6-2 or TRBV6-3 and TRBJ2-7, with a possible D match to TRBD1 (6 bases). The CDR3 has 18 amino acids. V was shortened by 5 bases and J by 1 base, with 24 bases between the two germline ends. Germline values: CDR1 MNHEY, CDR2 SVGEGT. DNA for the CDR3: TGTGCCAGCAGTAAGACCTCCTGGACCGGCAGGGGATCCTACGAGCAGTACTTC. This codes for CASSKTSWTGRGSYEQYF.

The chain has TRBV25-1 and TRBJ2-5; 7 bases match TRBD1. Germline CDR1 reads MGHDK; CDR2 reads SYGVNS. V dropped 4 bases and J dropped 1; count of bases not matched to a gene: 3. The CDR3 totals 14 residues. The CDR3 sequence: CASSGNRGQETQYF. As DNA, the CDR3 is TGTGCCAGCAGTGGCAACAGGGGCCAAGAGACCCAGTACTTC.

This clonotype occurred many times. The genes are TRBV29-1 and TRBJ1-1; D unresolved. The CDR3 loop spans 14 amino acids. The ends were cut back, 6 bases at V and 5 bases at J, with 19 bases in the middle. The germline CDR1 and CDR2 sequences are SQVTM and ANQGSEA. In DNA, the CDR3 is TGCAGCGTCCTCCGGGCGTCCTGGAGGACTGAAGCTTTCTTT. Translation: CSVLRASWRTEAFF.

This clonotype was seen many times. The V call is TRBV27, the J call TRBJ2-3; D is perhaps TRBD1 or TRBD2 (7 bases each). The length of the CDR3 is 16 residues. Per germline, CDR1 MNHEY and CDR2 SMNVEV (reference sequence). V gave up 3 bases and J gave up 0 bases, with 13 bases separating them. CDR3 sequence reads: CASSFGRDRSTDTQYF. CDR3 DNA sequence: TGTGCCAGCAGTTTTGGGAGGGACAGAAGCACAGATACGCAGTATTTT.

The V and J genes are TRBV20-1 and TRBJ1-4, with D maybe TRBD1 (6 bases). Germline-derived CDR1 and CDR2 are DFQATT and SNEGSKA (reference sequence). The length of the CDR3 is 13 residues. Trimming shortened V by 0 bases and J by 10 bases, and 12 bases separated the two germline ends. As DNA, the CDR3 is TGCAGTGCTAGAGATGGGGGCGAGGGAAAACTGTTTTTT. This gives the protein CSARDGGEGKLFF.

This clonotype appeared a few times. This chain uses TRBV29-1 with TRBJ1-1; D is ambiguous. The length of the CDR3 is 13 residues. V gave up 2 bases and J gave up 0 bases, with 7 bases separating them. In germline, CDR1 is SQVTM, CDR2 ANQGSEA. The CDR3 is CSVEQPMNTEAFF. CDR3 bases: TGCAGCGTTGAACAGCCCATGAACACTGAAGCTTTCTTT. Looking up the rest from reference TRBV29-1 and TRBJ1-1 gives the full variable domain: SAVISQKPSRDICQRGTSLTIQCQVDSQVTMMFWYRQQPGQSLTLIATANQGSEATYESGFVIDKFPISRPNLTFSTLTVSNMSPEDSSIYLCSVEQPMNTEAFFGQGTRLTVV.

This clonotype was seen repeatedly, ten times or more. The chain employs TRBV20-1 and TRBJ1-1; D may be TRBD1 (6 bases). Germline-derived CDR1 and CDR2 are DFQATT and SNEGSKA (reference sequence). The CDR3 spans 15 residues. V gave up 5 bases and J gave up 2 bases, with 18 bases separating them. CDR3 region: CSAEKQGFENTEAFF. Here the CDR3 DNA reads TGCAGTGCTGAAAAACAGGGATTTGAAAACACTGAAGCTTTCTTT.

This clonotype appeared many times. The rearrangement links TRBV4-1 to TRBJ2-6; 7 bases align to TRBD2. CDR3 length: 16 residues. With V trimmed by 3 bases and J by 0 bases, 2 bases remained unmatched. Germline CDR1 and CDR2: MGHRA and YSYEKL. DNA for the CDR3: TGCGCCAGCAGCCATGCGGGGGACTCTGGGGCCAACGTCCTGACTTTC. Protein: CASSHAGDSGANVLTF.

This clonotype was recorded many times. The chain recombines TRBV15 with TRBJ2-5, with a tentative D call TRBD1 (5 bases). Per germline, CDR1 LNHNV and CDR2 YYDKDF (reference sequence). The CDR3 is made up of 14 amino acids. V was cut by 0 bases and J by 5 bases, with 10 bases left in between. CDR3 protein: CATSRDQGRETQYF. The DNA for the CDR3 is TGTGCCACCAGCAGAGATCAGGGCCGTGAGACCCAGTACTTC.

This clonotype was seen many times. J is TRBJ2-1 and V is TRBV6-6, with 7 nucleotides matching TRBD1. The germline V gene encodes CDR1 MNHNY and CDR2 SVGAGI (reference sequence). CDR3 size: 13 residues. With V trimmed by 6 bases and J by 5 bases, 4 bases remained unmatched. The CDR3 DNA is TGTGCCAGCAGCCTCGGGACAGACAATGAGCAGTTCTTC. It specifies CASSLGTDNEQFF.

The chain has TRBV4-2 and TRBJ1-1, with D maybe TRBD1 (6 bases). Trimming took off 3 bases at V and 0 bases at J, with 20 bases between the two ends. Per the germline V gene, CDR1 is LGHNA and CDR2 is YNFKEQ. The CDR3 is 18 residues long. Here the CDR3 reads CASSQGISTGTMNTEAFF. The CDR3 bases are TGTGCCAGCAGCCAGGGGATATCCACAGGGACCATGAACACTGAAGCTTTCTTT.

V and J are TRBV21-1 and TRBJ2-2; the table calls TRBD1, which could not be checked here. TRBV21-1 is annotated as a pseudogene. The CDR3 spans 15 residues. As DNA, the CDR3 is TGTGCCAGCAGCCCTCCGGGACAGGGTGCCGGGGAGCTGTTTTTT. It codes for CASSPPGQGAGELFF.

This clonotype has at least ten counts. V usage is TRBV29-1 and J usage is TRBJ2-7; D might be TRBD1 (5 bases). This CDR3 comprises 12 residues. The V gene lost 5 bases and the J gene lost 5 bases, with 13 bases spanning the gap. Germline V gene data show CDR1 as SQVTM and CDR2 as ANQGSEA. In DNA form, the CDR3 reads TGCAGCGTTTTCGGGCAGGGAAACGAGCAGTACTTC. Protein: CSVFGQGNEQYF.

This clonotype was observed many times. CDR3 sequence reads: CASSSRDTQYF. CDR3 nucleotide sequence: TGTGCCAGCAGCTCTCGAGATACGCAGTATTTT. This chain uses TRBV7-2 with TRBJ2-3; D not certain. Germline V gene lookup returns CDR1 SGHTA and CDR2 FQGNSA. Between the trimmed V and J ends, which lost 4 bases and 5 bases, there was a span of 4 bases. The CDR3 has 11 amino acids.

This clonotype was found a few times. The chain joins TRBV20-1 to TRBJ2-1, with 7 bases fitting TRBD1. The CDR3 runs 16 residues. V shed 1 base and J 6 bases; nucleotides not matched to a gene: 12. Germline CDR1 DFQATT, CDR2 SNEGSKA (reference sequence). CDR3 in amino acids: CSARAYRGGPVNEQFF. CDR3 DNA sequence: TGCAGTGCTAGAGCCTACCGAGGGGGCCCCGTCAATGAGCAGTTCTTC.

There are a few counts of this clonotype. For the CDR3, the DNA is TGTGCCAGCAGTTACTCAGTCGGAAACACCATATATTTT. Translation: CASSYSVGNTIYF. The V gene is TRBV6-5, the J gene TRBJ1-3; D gene uncertain. The CDR3 is made up of 13 amino acids. The ends were cut back, 0 bases at V and 4 bases at J, with 4 bases in the middle. Germline V CDR1 and CDR2: MNHEY, SVGAGI.

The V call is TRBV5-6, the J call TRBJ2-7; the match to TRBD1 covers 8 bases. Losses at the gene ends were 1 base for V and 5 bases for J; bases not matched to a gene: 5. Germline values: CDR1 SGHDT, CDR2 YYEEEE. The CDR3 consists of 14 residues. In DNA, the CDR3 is TGTGCCAGCAGCTTGAGACAGGGGTACCACGAGCAGTACTTC. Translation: CASSLRQGYHEQYF.